A single sample is the source of the 24 T cell receptor beta chains below, sequenced in a study of Ad26.COV2.S vaccination and SARS-CoV-2 variants. Repertoires were generated with immunoSEQ multiplex PCR, while TCRdb's copy carries only in-frame clones and drops some. This table has approximately 280,000 clones, about 90% appearing once. As for treatment: 15 to 20 received Ad26.COV2.S at low or high dose, single or two shots; roughly five received placebo; per-sample allocation not given. Sampling took place 63 days after the first vaccine or placebo injection. The sequenced sample was peripheral blood, obtained in a trial of Ad26.COV2.S vaccine versus placebo. The receptors here all came from a person between 18 and 60 years old who received the Ad26.COV2.S COVID-19 vaccine or a placebo.

V usage is TRBV14 and J usage is TRBJ1-2; a possible D gene is TRBD1 (5 bases). The CDR3 length is 15 residues. V lost 0 bases and J lost 4, with 12 bases in between. The germline V gene encodes CDR1 SGHDN and CDR2 FVKESK. CDR3 in DNA: TGTGCCAGCAGCCAAGATGTCGGCAGGGCCTATGGCTACACCTTC. Protein product: CASSQDVGRAYGYTF.

The rearrangement links TRBV4-3 to TRBJ1-4; the D is unclear. Per the germline V gene, CDR1 is LGHNA and CDR2 is YSLEER. The CDR3 loop spans 16 amino acids. V shed 0 bases and J shed 0 bases, with 8 bases lying between them. CDR3 nucleotide sequence: TGCGCCAGCAGCCAAGAGAGCAGCTCAACTAATGAAAAACTGTTTTTT. Amino acids: CASSQESSSTNEKLFF.

This chain connects TRBV18 to TRBJ2-3; tentative D call: TRBD1 (5 bases). V lost 1 base, J lost 2 bases, and 10 bases lay in between. This CDR3 is built from 15 residues. CDR1 is KGHSH and CDR2 is LQKENI in the germline V gene. This CDR3 reads CASSPQAGHTDTQYF. The CDR3 DNA reads TGTGCCAGCTCACCACAGGCAGGACACACAGATACGCAGTATTTT.

This chain connects TRBV30 to TRBJ2-2; 9 bases align to TRBD2. This CDR3 comprises 13 residues. The V segment lost 7 bases and the J segment 5 bases; nucleotides outside the gene matches: 5. Germline V CDR1 and CDR2: GTSNPN, SVGIG (reference sequence). The CDR3, as DNA: TGTGCCTTTGGGACTAGCTCGACCGGGGAGCTGTTTTTT. Amino acid sequence: CAFGTSSTGELFF.

This chain connects TRBV7-9 to TRBJ2-7; 8 nucleotides align to TRBD1. With 5 bases clipped from V and 7 bases from J, the junction kept 10 bases outside the gene matches. The germline V gene encodes CDR1 SEHNR and CDR2 FQNEAQ (reference sequence). This CDR3 is built from 14 residues. The CDR3 nucleotides are TGTGCCAGCAGCCGGACAGGGTATATAGAGGAGCAGTACTTC. Protein: CASSRTGYIEEQYF.

This chain connects TRBV5-1 to TRBJ1-4, with D perhaps matching TRBD1 (5 bases). V was cut by 4 bases and J by 5 bases, with 12 bases left in between. Germline V gene sequence: CDR1 SGHRS, CDR2 YFSETQ. The CDR3 runs to 14 residues. The CDR3 reads CASSPGRNNEKLFF. DNA for the CDR3: TGCGCCAGCAGCCCGGGACGGAACAATGAAAAACTGTTTTTT.

The chain links TRBV6-4 to TRBJ2-3; TRBD2 matches at 7 bases. Germline assignment: CDR1 MRHNA and CDR2 SNTAGT. With 0 bases clipped from V and 3 bases from J, the junction kept 6 bases outside the gene matches. The CDR3 is 16 residues long. The CDR3 loop reads CASSDSGGSGTDTQYF. CDR3 DNA: TGTGCCAGCAGTGACTCTGGCGGGAGCGGTACAGATACGCAGTATTTT.

The chain carries TRBV4-2 and TRBJ2-7; 13 bases are a match to TRBD2. The germline V gene encodes CDR1 LGHNA and CDR2 YNFKEQ. This CDR3 has 17 residues. V lost 4 bases to trimming and J lost 2 bases; unmatched junction nucleotides: 8. The CDR3 DNA reads TGTGCCAGCAGCCCTGATTCTACTAGCGGGGGGGCCTACGAGCAGTACTTC. Its translation is CASSPDSTSGGAYEQYF.

As regards this clone: A clone one base away is much larger, so this may be a read error. Other nucleotide sequences from this sample produce the same CDR3. The chain is built from TRBV2 and TRBJ2-7; no clear D gene. Trimming took off 4 bases at V and 3 bases at J, with 4 bases between the two ends. The CDR3 runs to 11 residues. Germline CDR1 and CDR2: SNHLY and FYNNEI. CDR3 protein: CASSVDYEQYF. The CDR3 DNA reads TGTGCCAGCAGTGTAGACTACGAGCAGTACTTC.

V usage is TRBV7-6 and J usage is TRBJ1-1; D is unresolved. V was pared by 5 bases and J by 4 bases, with 8 bases between. The V gene's germline CDR1 is SGHVS and CDR2 FNYEAQ. The CDR3 length is 12 residues. CDR3 residues: CASSPVPTEAFF. CDR3 bases: TGTGCCAGCAGCCCAGTCCCCACTGAAGCTTTCTTT.

The chain employs TRBV5-1 and TRBJ1-4; no clear D. Germline V gene sequence: CDR1 SGHRS, CDR2 YFSETQ. The CDR3 covers 13 residues. With 0 bases removed from V and 10 bases from J, the gap between germline ends came to 10 bases. The CDR3 DNA reads TGCGCCAGCAGCTTGGCGGGAGCGGCAAAACTGTTTTTT. Amino acid sequence: CASSLAGAAKLFF.

The chain recombines TRBV6-6 with TRBJ1-2; D perhaps matches TRBD1 (5 bases). This CDR3 region has 15 residues. Trimming stripped 6 bases from V and 8 bases from J, with 22 bases between. CDR1 MNHNY and CDR2 SVGAGI come from the germline V gene (reference sequence). CDR3 nucleotide sequence: TGTGCCAGCAGGGGACTGGGTAGGTCCCACCGCGGCTACACCTTC. This codes for CASRGLGRSHRGYTF.

This clone was observed a single time. The chain uses TRBV4-3 and TRBJ2-6; D ambiguous. V was clipped by 3 bases and J by 4 bases, with 22 bases between them. Germline-derived CDR1 and CDR2 are LGHNA and YSLEER. The CDR3 totals 19 residues. Here the CDR3 DNA reads TGCGCCAGCAGCCACCAAGTCTTAGGACCTCAGGCGGGGGCCAACGTCCTGACTTTC. Its protein is CASSHQVLGPQAGANVLTF.

The genes are TRBV10-2 and TRBJ2-1; no reliable D call. Trimming stripped 5 bases from V and 9 bases from J, with 8 bases between. CDR1 is WSHSY, CDR2 SAAADI, per germline. The CDR3 runs to 11 residues. As DNA, the CDR3 is TGCGCCAGCAGTAAGGTCGCTGAGCAGTTCTTC. Translated: CASSKVAEQFF.

This chain links TRBV6-6 with TRBJ2-7; D is perhaps TRBD1 (6 bases). CDR1 and CDR2 from the germline V gene are MNHNY and SVGAGI (reference sequence). The CDR3 covers 15 residues. V was shortened by 4 bases and J by 1 base, with 14 bases between the two germline ends. The CDR3 bases are TGTGCCAGCAGTTTTACCTTCGGACAGTCCTACGAGCAGTACTTC. Protein product: CASSFTFGQSYEQYF.

The V and J genes are TRBV5-3 and TRBJ2-7, with D uncertain. TRBV5-3 is recorded as an ORF, its role being uncertain. The ends were cut back, 2 bases at V and 2 bases at J, with 14 bases in the middle. The CDR3 is made up of 15 amino acids. DNA for the CDR3: TGTGCCAGAAGCTTCCCTGTGGCGGTAACCTACGAGCAGTACTTC. Translation gives CARSFPVAVTYEQYF.

J is TRBJ1-5 and V is TRBV5-5, with 7 positions matching TRBD1. CDR1 SGHKS and CDR2 YYEKEE come from the germline V gene (reference sequence). The CDR3 is made up of 16 amino acids. The junction had 9 bases not matched to a gene; V was cut back by 0 bases and J by 6 bases. CDR3 region: CASSLGDRAHVQPQHF. CDR3 bases: TGTGCCAGCAGCTTGGGAGACAGGGCTCACGTTCAGCCCCAGCATTTT.

The CDR3 is CASSLGGDYSSWNEQFF. The CDR3 bases are TGTGCCAGCAGCTTAGGCGGGGACTACTCGTCATGGAATGAGCAGTTCTTC. The chain joins TRBV7-2 to TRBJ2-1, with 7 bases that match TRBD2. The germline CDR1 and CDR2 sequences are SGHTA and FQGNSA. The CDR3 covers 17 residues. After removal of 1 base from V and 7 bases from J, the junction contained 13 bases not matched to a gene.

The chain has TRBV5-1 and TRBJ1-3, with D possibly matching TRBD1 (5 bases). The CDR3 loop spans 16 amino acids. The germline V gene encodes CDR1 SGHRS and CDR2 YFSETQ. The V gene lost 3 bases and the J gene lost 2 bases, with 15 bases spanning the gap. The CDR3 spells CASSWGTPLAGNTIYF. As DNA, the CDR3 is TGCGCCAGCAGCTGGGGGACCCCACTGGCTGGAAACACCATATATTTT. Using reference TRBV5-1 and TRBJ1-3 for the parts outside the CDR3, the full variable domain is KAGVTQTPRYLIKTRGQQVTLSCSPISGHRSVSWYQQTPGQGLQFLFEYFSETQRNKGNFPGRFSGRQFSNSRSEMNVSTLELGDSALYLCASSWGTPLAGNTIYFGEGSWLTVV.

The chain employs TRBV2 and TRBJ1-1, with D possibly being TRBD1 (5 bases). The germline V gene encodes CDR1 SNHLY and CDR2 FYNNEI. V was pared by 7 bases and J by 4 bases, with 13 bases between. CDR3 size: 13 residues. The CDR3 sequence is CASNRQGGTEAFF. The CDR3 DNA reads TGTGCCAGCAATCGTCAGGGAGGCACTGAAGCTTTCTTT.

This clone was seen only once. This chain links TRBV5-1 with TRBJ2-3; D gene unclear. Germline CDR1 is SGHRS and CDR2 is YFSETQ. V gave up 3 bases and J gave up 4 bases, with 9 bases separating them. The CDR3 length is 13 residues. CDR3: CASSWLGSDTQYF. The CDR3 DNA reads as TGCGCCAGCAGCTGGCTAGGGTCAGATACGCAGTATTTT. Full variable domain (remainder filled in from reference TRBV5-1 and TRBJ2-3): KAGVTQTPRYLIKTRGQQVTLSCSPISGHRSVSWYQQTPGQGLQFLFEYFSETQRNKGNFPGRFSGRQFSNSRSEMNVSTLELGDSALYLCASSWLGSDTQYFGPGTRLTVL.

This chain uses TRBV7-2 with TRBJ2-1; TRBD2 might be the D (5 bases). The germline V and J ends were trimmed by 5 bases and 4 bases, with 12 bases remaining between them. Germline-derived CDR1 and CDR2 are SGHTA and FQGNSA. The CDR3 is 14 residues long. CDR3 coding DNA: TGTGCCAGCAGCACACGACGGGGATACAATGAGCAGTTCTTC. Amino acids: CASSTRRGYNEQFF.

This clone has a single count. The V gene is TRBV19, the J gene TRBJ1-1, with 7 positions matching TRBD1. Losses at the gene ends were 5 bases for V and 4 bases for J; bases not matched to a gene: 4. CDR3 size: 13 residues. The germline CDR1 and CDR2 sequences are LNHDA and SQIVND (reference sequence). The CDR3 nucleotides are TGTGCCAGTAGTGCACAGGGGAGCACTGAAGCTTTCTTT. Translation gives CASSAQGSTEAFF.

The chain is built from TRBV2 and TRBJ2-1; 11 positions agree with TRBD1. Germline V gives CDR1 SNHLY, CDR2 FYNNEI. The trim removed 6 bases at V and 10 bases at J, leaving 8 bases unmatched. This CDR3 is built from 14 residues. The CDR3 loop is CASSGTGGTGEQFF. CDR3 in DNA: TGTGCCAGCAGCGGGACAGGGGGAACGGGAGAGCAGTTCTTC.